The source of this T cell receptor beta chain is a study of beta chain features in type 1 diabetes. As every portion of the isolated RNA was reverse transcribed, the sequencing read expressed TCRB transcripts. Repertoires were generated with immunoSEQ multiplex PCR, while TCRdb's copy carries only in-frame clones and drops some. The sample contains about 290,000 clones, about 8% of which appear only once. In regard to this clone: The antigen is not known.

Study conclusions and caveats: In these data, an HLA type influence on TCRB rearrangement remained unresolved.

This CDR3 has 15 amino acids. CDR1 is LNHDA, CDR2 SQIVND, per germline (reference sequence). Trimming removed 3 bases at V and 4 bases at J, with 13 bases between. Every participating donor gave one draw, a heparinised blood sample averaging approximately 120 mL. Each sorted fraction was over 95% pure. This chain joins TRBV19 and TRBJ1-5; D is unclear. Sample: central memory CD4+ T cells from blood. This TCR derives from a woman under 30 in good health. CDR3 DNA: TGTGCCAGTAGTATGGTCCCGGACCGGAATCAGCCCCAGCATTTT. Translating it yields CASSMVPDRNQPQHF.